The 26 T cell receptor beta chains presented below share a single source sample, sequenced in a study of control samples from healthy donors and cancer patients. Method: immunoSEQ multiplex PCR; TCRdb's copy keeps in-frame clones and lacks some. The sample has under 70,000 clones; about nine tenths are singletons. The material sequenced was PBMCs. These receptors were obtained from a man in his 60s with head and neck cancer.

This chain links TRBV3-1 (or the pseudogene TRBV3-2) with TRBJ2-3, with TRBD1 identical over 7 bases. The CDR3 extends over 18 amino acids. The V gene end was trimmed by 1 base and the J gene end by 2 bases; junction bases not matched to a gene: 12. CDR1 and CDR2 (germline): LGHDT, YNNKEL (reference sequence). This chain's CDR3 is CASSQGPTGSVTTDTQYF. As DNA, the CDR3 is TGTGCCAGCAGCCAAGGCCCGACAGGGTCGGTAACCACAGATACGCAGTATTTT.

This clone was seen only once. Other nucleotide sequences in the sample specify the same CDR3. V gene TRBV19 combines with J gene TRBJ1-5, with TRBD1 identical over 7 bases. The CDR3 loop spans 16 amino acids. Germline V gene sequence: CDR1 LNHDA, CDR2 SQIVND (reference sequence). Trimming removed 3 bases from V and 0 bases from J; junction bases left unmatched: 5. CDR3 DNA sequence: TGTGCCAGTAGTATCCGGACAGGATATAGCAATCAGCCCCAGCATTTT. Translation: CASSIRTGYSNQPQHF.

This chain joins TRBV29-1 and TRBJ2-7; 13 nucleotides agree with TRBD2. The CDR3 length is 13 residues. CDR1 is SQVTM, CDR2 ANQGSEA, per germline. V was clipped by 5 bases and J by 7 bases; unmatched bases: 5. CDR3 in amino acids: CSVPGTSGVEQYF. The CDR3 coding sequence is TGCAGCGTTCCCGGGACTAGCGGGGTGGAGCAGTACTTC.

This clone has only one observation. The chain joins TRBV27 to TRBJ2-5; D remains ambiguous. The CDR3 consists of 14 residues. In germline, CDR1 is MNHEY, CDR2 SMNVEV (reference sequence). With 0 bases removed from V and 5 bases from J, the gap between germline ends came to 10 bases. CDR3 sequence reads: CASSLSEARETQYF. CDR3 DNA: TGTGCCAGCAGTTTATCTGAGGCGAGGGAGACCCAGTACTTC.

This sequence joins TRBV28 and TRBJ1-5; D not certain. Per the germline V gene, CDR1 is MDHEN and CDR2 is SYDVKM. The CDR3 extends over 14 amino acids. Trimming took off 2 bases at V and 9 bases at J, with 14 bases between the two ends. The CDR3 DNA reads as TGTGCCAGCAGTTTAATCTCCCTAGGTGGGCCCCAGCATTTT. As protein: CASSLISLGGPQHF.

This clone was observed a handful of times. V and J are TRBV18 and TRBJ2-5; D unresolved. This CDR3 contains 15 residues. Germline assignment: CDR1 KGHSH and CDR2 LQKENI. V lost 2 bases to trimming and J lost 7 bases, with 17 bases between them. CDR3 amino acids: CASSPSVVPPGTQYF. CDR3 nucleotide sequence: TGTGCCAGCTCACCAAGCGTTGTCCCGCCGGGGACCCAGTACTTC. The entire variable domain, with the rest obtained from reference TRBV18 and TRBJ2-5, is as follows: NAGVMQNPRHLVRRRGQEARLRCSPMKGHSHVYWYRQLPEEGLKFMVYLQKENIIDESGMPKERFSAEFPKEGPSILRIQQVVRGDSAAYFCASSPSVVPPGTQYFGPGTRLLVL.

The sample holds a few counts of this clone. The V gene is TRBV9, the J gene TRBJ2-1, with D perhaps given as TRBD1 or TRBD2 (5 bases each). Germline V lookup: CDR1 SGDLS, CDR2 YYNGEE. The germline V and J ends were trimmed by 0 bases and 5 bases, with 18 bases remaining between them. The CDR3 has 17 residues. The CDR3, as DNA: TGTGCCAGCAGCGTAGGCCCCCGGGGCGTGGCGGACAATGAGCAGTTCTTC. It codes for CASSVGPRGVADNEQFF.

The gene calls are TRBV12-2 and TRBJ2-3; the table's D call, TRBD2, was not checked against the DNA. TRBV12-2 is tagged as a pseudogene. This CDR3 spans 15 amino acids. The CDR3 DNA is TGTGCACTAAGAAGCCTAAACTTAAACGCAGATACGCAGTATTTT. This codes for CALRSLNLNADTQYF.

The J gene is TRBJ2-1, the V gene TRBV7-2, with D maybe TRBD2 (6 bases). The V and J ends lost 5 bases and 9 bases respectively, with 17 bases between them. Germline CDR1 SGHTA, CDR2 FQGNSA. The CDR3 is made up of 14 amino acids. CDR3 DNA: TGTGCCAGCAGCCCCCAAGCTAGCGAGGCTGAGCAGTTCTTC. It yields the protein CASSPQASEAEQFF.

DNA for the CDR3: TGTGCCAGCAGCTTACACAGGCAGAACACTGAAGCTTTCTTT. Its protein product is CASSLHRQNTEAFF. The J gene is TRBJ1-1, the V gene TRBV11-2; D may be TRBD1 (5 bases). Germline-derived CDR1 and CDR2 are SGHAT and FQNNGV. This CDR3 spans 14 amino acids. The V end lost 2 bases, the J end lost 1 base, and 8 bases lay between the germline ends.

The sample holds a few counts of this clone. The rearrangement links TRBV9 to TRBJ2-1, with D uncertain. This CDR3 is 15 amino acids long. V gave up 3 bases and J gave up 6 bases, with 16 bases separating them. The germline V gene has CDR1 SGDLS and CDR2 YYNGEE. CDR3 sequence reads: CASSAAPDQINEQFF. The CDR3 nucleotides are TGTGCCAGCAGCGCCGCCCCGGACCAGATCAATGAGCAGTTCTTC. Supplemented by reference TRBV9 and TRBJ2-1, the full variable domain reads DSGVTQTPKHLITATGQRVTLRCSPRSGDLSVYWYQQSLDQGLQFLIQYYNGEERAKGNILERFSAQQFPDLHSELNLSSLELGDSALYFCASSAAPDQINEQFFGPGTRLTVL.

The genes are TRBV19 and TRBJ2-7, with TRBD1 as a possible D gene (7 bases). Germline V lookup: CDR1 LNHDA, CDR2 SQIVND (reference sequence). V gave up 5 bases and J gave up 4 bases, with 15 bases separating them. The CDR3 runs to 14 residues. The CDR3: CASSSTGSGYEQYF. CDR3 coding DNA: TGTGCCAGTAGTTCGACAGGGAGCGGGTACGAGCAGTACTTC. The variable domain in full, with the rest retrieved from reference TRBV19 and TRBJ2-7, is DGGITQSPKYLFRKEGQNVTLSCEQNLNHDAMYWYRQDPGQGLRLIYYSQIVNDFQKGDIAEGYSVSREKKESFPLTVTSAQKNPTAFYLCASSSTGSGYEQYFGPGTRLTVT.

V gene TRBV11-3 combines with J gene TRBJ2-1; maybe TRBD1 (5 bases). The CDR3 totals 14 residues. The V and J ends lost 5 bases and 0 bases respectively, with 8 bases between them. Germline loops: CDR1 SGHNT, CDR2 YENEEA. CDR3 protein: CASSGASSYNEQFF. The CDR3 region has the DNA TGTGCCAGCAGCGGGGCTAGCTCCTACAATGAGCAGTTCTTC.

There are a few counts of this clone. This chain uses TRBV27 with TRBJ2-1; D is unclear. The CDR3 totals 15 residues. Germline V lookup: CDR1 MNHEY, CDR2 SMNVEV (reference sequence). With 0 bases removed from V and 5 bases from J, the gap between germline ends came to 11 bases. The CDR3 DNA follows: TGTGCCAGCAGTTTATCATCGGGCTCGGACAATGAGCAGTTCTTC. It yields the protein CASSLSSGSDNEQFF.

The chain is built from TRBV7-6 and TRBJ2-7; possible D gene TRBD2, 5 bases. Per germline, CDR1 SGHVS and CDR2 FNYEAQ. The CDR3 runs 16 residues. Trimming pared 5 bases from V and 0 bases from J, leaving 17 bases between. CDR3: CASSGQLDGNSYEQYF. The CDR3 region has the DNA TGTGCCAGCAGCGGTCAACTGGACGGGAACTCCTACGAGCAGTACTTC.

The chain is built from TRBV4-3 and TRBJ1-3; unclear D gene. This CDR3 spans 17 amino acids. Germline loops: CDR1 LGHNA, CDR2 YSLEER. V shed 4 bases and J shed 0 bases, with 16 bases lying between them. The DNA for the CDR3 is TGCGCCAGCAGCCGTCACACCGGGTCCCTCTCTGGAAACACCATATATTTT. As protein: CASSRHTGSLSGNTIYF.

The genes are TRBV7-2 and TRBJ2-1; perhaps TRBD2 as D (6 bases). Trimming took 2 bases from V and 9 from J, leaving 14 bases between them. The V gene's germline CDR1 is SGHTA and CDR2 FQGNSA. This CDR3 spans 14 amino acids. The CDR3 nucleotides read TGTGCCAGCAGCTTACTAGCGATAGATGCTGAGCAGTTCTTC. It is translated as CASSLLAIDAEQFF.

This chain links TRBV11-2 with TRBJ2-1; 9 bases are shared with TRBD1. V lost 4 bases to trimming and J lost 4 bases; unmatched junction nucleotides: 5. Germline CDR1 and CDR2: SGHAT and FQNNGV. This CDR3 has 15 amino acids. The CDR3 loop is CASSSGTGLYNEQFF. In DNA form, the CDR3 reads TGTGCCAGCAGCTCCGGGACAGGGTTATACAATGAGCAGTTCTTC.

The V gene is TRBV18, the J gene TRBJ2-7; 10 bases fit TRBD1. The V gene end was trimmed by 4 bases and the J gene end by 4 bases; junction bases not matched to a gene: 7. CDR3 length equals 15 residues. CDR1 KGHSH and CDR2 LQKENI come from the germline V gene. CDR3 loop: CASSRGTGAEYEQYF. For the CDR3, the DNA is TGTGCCAGCTCACGTGGGACAGGGGCCGAGTACGAGCAGTACTTC. Based on the CDR3 plus reference TRBV18 and TRBJ2-7, the full variable domain is NAGVMQNPRHLVRRRGQEARLRCSPMKGHSHVYWYRQLPEEGLKFMVYLQKENIIDESGMPKERFSAEFPKEGPSILRIQQVVRGDSAAYFCASSRGTGAEYEQYFGPGTRLTVT.

The table lists this clone with a count of one. The chain recombines TRBV5-6 with TRBJ2-5; D is possibly TRBD1 (6 bases). This CDR3 contains 14 residues. Trimming pared 4 bases from V and 5 bases from J, leaving 15 bases between. Per the germline V gene, CDR1 is SGHDT and CDR2 is YYEEEE. Here the CDR3 DNA reads TGTGCCAGCAGCCCAGGACAGCTCGGGGAGACCCAGTACTTC. This codes for CASSPGQLGETQYF.

The chain combines TRBV4-1 with TRBJ1-3; 9 bases are a match to TRBD1. CDR3 size: 17 residues. J gave up 3 bases and V 3 bases, and 9 bases lay outside the gene matches. The germline V gene has CDR1 MGHRA and CDR2 YSYEKL. As DNA, the CDR3 is TGCGCCAGCAGCCATCCCCGGGACAGGGACCGTGGAAACACCATATATTTT. Translated: CASSHPRDRDRGNTIYF.

The chain is built from TRBV19 and TRBJ1-2; the D is unclear. V lost 7 bases and J 4 bases, leaving 13 bases between the germline ends. CDR3 length equals 13 residues. CDR1 and CDR2 from the germline V gene are LNHDA and SQIVND (reference sequence). The CDR3 DNA is TGTGCCAGTAACTTTCGGGATTCCTATGGCTACACCTTC. It encodes CASNFRDSYGYTF.

The chain uses TRBV4-1 and TRBJ2-7; D gene unclear. In germline, CDR1 is MGHRA, CDR2 YSYEKL. V lost 1 base to trimming and J lost 3 bases, with 7 bases between them. The CDR3 loop spans 13 amino acids. The CDR3 nucleotides read TGCGCCAGCAGCCAAGCCCCTAGCTACGAGCAGTACTTC. It specifies CASSQAPSYEQYF.

V gene TRBV30 combines with J gene TRBJ2-5; no clear D. This CDR3 has 15 amino acids. Germline loops: CDR1 GTSNPN, CDR2 SVGIG (reference sequence). Trimming stripped 2 bases from V and 0 bases from J, with 13 bases between. The CDR3: CAWSPMTPYQETQYF. DNA of the CDR3: TGTGCCTGGAGTCCTATGACTCCGTACCAAGAGACCCAGTACTTC.

The chain combines TRBV5-4 with TRBJ1-2, with 10 bases matching TRBD1. The germline V gene has CDR1 SGHNT and CDR2 YYREEE (reference sequence). The V gene end was trimmed by 4 bases and the J gene end by 3 bases; junction bases not matched to a gene: 9. This CDR3 comprises 16 residues. CDR3 DNA sequence: TGTGCCAGCAGCAACACCTGGGACAGGGGATACTATGGCTACACCTTC. This codes for CASSNTWDRGYYGYTF.

This chain links TRBV30 with TRBJ1-2; 8 bases are shared with TRBD1. Trimming removed 4 bases from V and 8 bases from J; junction bases left unmatched: 12. This CDR3 has 14 amino acids. Germline V gene sequence: CDR1 GTSNPN, CDR2 SVGIG (reference sequence). The CDR3 nucleotides are TGTGCCTGGACCATTCCGCAGGGGGCAGACGGCTACACCTTC. Translation: CAWTIPQGADGYTF.